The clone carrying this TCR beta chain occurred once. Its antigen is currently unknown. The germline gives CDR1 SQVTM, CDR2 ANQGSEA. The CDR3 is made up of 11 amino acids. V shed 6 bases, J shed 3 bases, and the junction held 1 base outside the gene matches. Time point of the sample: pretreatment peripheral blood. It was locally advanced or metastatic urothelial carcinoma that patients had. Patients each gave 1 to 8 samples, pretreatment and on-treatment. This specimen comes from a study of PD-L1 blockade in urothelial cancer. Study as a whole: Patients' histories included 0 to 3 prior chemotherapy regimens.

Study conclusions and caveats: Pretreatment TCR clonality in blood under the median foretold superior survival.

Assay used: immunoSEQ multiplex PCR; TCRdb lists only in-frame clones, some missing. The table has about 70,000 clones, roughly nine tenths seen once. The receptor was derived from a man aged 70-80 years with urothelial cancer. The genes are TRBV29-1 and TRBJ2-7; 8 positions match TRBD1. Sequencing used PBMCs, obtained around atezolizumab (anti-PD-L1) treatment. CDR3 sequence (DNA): TGCAGCGTCGGGACAGGCTACGAGCAGTACTTC. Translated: CSVGTGYEQYF.